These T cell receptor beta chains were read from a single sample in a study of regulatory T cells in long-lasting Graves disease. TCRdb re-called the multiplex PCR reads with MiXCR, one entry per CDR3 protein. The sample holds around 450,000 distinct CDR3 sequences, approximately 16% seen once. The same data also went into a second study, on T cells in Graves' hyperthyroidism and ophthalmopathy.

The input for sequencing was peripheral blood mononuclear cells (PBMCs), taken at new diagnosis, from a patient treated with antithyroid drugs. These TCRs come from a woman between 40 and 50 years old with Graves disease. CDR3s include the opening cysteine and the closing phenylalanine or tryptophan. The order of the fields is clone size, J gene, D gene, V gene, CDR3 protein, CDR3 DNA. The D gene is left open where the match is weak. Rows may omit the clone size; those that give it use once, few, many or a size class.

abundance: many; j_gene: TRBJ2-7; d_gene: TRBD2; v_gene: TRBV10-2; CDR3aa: CASSESDPSGTYEQYF; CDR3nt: TGCGCCAGCAGTGAGTCTGATCCTAGCGGAACCTACGAGCAGTACTTC
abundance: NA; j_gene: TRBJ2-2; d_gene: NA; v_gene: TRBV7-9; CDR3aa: CSSSPAGIGELFF; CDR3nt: TGTTCCAGCAGCCCTGCCGGGATCGGGGAGCTGTTTTTT
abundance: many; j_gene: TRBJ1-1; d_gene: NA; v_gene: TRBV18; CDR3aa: CASSPTRDTEAFF; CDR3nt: TGTGCCAGCTCTCCTACCCGGGACACTGAAGCTTTCTTT
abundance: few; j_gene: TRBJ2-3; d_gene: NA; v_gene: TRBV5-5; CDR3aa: CASSQIGRSYTDTQYF; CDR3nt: TGTGCCAGCAGTCAGATTGGAAGGTCTTACACAGATACGCAGTATTTT
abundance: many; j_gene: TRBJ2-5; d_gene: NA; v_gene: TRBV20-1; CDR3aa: CSARDLAGVVQETQYF; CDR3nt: TGCAGTGCTAGAGATTTGGCAGGGGTTGTACAAGAGACCCAGTACTTC
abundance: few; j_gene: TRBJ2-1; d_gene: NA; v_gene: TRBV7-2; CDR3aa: CASSTRQYSSYNEQFF; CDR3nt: TGTGCCAGCAGCACACGACAGTACAGCTCCTACAATGAGCAGTTCTTC
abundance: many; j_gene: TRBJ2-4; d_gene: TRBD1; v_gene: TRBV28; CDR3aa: CASSFKTGGTDIQYF; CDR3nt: TGTGCCAGCAGCTTTAAGACAGGGGGTACGGACATTCAGTACTTC
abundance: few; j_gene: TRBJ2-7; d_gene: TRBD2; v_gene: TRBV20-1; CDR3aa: CSASTGTSRLEQYF; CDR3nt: TGCAGTGCTAGTACCGGGACTAGCCGTCTCGAGCAGTACTTC
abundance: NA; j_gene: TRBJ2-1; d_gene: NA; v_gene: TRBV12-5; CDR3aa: CATEGGGNSYNEQFF; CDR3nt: TGTGCTACCGAGGGGGGGGGTAACTCCTACAATGAGCAGTTCTTC
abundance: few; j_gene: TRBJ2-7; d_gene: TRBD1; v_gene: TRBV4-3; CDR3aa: CASSHDDRAEQYF; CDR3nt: TGCGCCAGCAGCCATGACGACAGGGCCGAGCAGTACTTC
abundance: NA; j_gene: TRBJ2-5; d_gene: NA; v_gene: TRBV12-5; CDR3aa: CASGLTLVSQETQYF; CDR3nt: TGTGCTAGTGGTTTGACACTAGTTTCCCAAGAGACCCAGTACTTC
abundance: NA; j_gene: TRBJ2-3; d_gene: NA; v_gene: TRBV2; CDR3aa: CASSEVGQSTDTQYF; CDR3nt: TGTGCCAGCAGTGAGGTCGGGCAGAGCACAGATACGCAGTATTTT
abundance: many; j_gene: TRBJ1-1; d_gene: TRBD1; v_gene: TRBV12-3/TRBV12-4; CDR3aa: CASSSSGTGNTEAFF; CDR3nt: TGTGCCAGCAGTTCCTCCGGGACAGGGAACACTGAAGCTTTCTTT
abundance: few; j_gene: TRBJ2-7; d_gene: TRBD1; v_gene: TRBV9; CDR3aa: CASSAGQGNEQYF; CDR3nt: TGTGCCAGCAGCGCCGGACAGGGGAACGAGCAGTACTTC
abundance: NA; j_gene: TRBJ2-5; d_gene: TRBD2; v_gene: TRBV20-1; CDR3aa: CSAPQSPAGGETQYF; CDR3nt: TGCAGTGCTCCACAAAGCCCAGCGGGAGGTGAGACCCAGTACTTC
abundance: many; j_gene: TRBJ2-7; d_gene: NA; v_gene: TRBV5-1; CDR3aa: CASSPTASYHEQYF; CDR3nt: TGCGCCAGCAGCCCCACGGCGAGTTACCACGAGCAGTACTTC
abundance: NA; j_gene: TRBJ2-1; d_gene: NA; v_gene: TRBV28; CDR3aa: CASSQPRRGEQFF; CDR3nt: TGTGCCAGCAGTCAACCAAGGAGGGGGGAGCAGTTCTTC
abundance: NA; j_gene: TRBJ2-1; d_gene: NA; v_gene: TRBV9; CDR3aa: CASSVVGNSEQFF; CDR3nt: TGTGCCAGCAGCGTAGTGGGGAACAGTGAGCAGTTCTTC
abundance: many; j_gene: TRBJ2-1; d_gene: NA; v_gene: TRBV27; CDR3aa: CASREDRAVSGRTSEQFF; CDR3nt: TGTGCCAGCAGGGAGGACAGGGCGGTTAGCGGGAGAACCAGTGAGCAGTTCTTC
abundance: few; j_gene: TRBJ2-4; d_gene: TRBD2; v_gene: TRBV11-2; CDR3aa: CASSLDLGTSINIQYF; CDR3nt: TGTGCCAGCAGCTTAGATCTGGGGACTAGTATCAACATTCAGTACTTC
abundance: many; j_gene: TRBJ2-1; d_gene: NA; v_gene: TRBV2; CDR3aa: CASSEGGNEQFF; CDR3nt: TGTGCCAGCAGCGAAGGGGGCAATGAGCAGTTCTTC
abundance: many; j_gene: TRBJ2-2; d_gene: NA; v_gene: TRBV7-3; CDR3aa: CASSLRTRGTGELFF; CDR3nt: TGTGCCAGCAGCTTAAGGACGAGGGGGACCGGGGAGCTGTTTTTT
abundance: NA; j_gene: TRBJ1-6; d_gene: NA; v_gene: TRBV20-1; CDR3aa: CSARGENSPLHF; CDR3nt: TGCAGTGCTAGAGGGGAGAATTCACCCCTCCACTTT
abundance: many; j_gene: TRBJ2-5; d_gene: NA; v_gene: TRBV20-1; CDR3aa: CSAKWDGQETQYF; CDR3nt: TGCAGTGCTAAATGGGACGGCCAAGAGACCCAGTACTTC
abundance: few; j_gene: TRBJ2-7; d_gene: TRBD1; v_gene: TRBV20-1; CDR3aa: CSATPGDSSYGQYF; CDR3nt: TGCAGTGCCACCCCCGGGGACAGCTCCTACGGGCAGTACTTC
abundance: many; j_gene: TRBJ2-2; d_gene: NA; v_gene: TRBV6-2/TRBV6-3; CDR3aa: CASRRTRGLVTGELFF; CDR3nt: TGTGCCAGCAGAAGGACCAGGGGTCTGGTTACCGGGGAGCTGTTTTTT
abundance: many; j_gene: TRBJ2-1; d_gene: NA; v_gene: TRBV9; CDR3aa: CASSPRRDTLYNEQFF; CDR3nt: TGTGCCAGCAGCCCCCGGCGGGACACACTTTACAATGAGCAGTTCTTC
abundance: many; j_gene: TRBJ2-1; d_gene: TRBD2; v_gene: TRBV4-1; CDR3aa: CASSQAAGGPYNEQFF; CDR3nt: TGCGCCAGCAGCCAAGCGGCGGGAGGGCCTTACAATGAGCAGTTCTTC
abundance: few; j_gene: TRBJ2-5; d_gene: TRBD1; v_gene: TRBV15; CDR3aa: CATSRSRGRGIETQYF; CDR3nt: TGTGCCACCAGCAGATCCCGCGGCAGGGGGATAGAGACCCAGTACTTC
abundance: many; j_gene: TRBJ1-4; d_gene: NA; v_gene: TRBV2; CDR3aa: CASRDGTKGKLFF; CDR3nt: TGTGCCAGCAGAGATGGGACGAAAGGAAAACTGTTTTTT
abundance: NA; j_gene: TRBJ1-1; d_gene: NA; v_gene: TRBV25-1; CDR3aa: CASSRTQGSAFF; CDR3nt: TGTGCCAGCTCCCGAACCCAGGGAAGTGCTTTCTTT
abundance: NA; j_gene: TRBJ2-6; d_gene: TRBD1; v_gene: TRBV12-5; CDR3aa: CASGLVRGTGPLSGANVLTF; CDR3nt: TGTGCTAGTGGTTTGGTACGGGGGACAGGTCCCCTCTCTGGGGCCAACGTCCTGACTTTC
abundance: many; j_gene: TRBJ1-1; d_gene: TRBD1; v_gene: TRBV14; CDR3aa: CASSLRTGVPEAFF; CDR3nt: TGTGCCAGCAGCCTAAGGACAGGGGTTCCTGAAGCTTTCTTT
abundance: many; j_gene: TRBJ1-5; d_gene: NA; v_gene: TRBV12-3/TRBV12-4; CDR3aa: CASSDTGSNQPQHF; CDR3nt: TGTGCCAGCAGCGATACAGGGAGCAATCAGCCCCAGCATTTT
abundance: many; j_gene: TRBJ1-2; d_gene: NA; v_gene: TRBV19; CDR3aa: CASSIDGHGGYTF; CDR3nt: TGTGCCAGTAGTATAGACGGGCACGGCGGCTACACCTTC
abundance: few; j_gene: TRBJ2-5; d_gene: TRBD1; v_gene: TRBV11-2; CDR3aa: CASSLSQGVRETQYF; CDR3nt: TGTGCCAGCAGCTTATCCCAGGGGGTCCGGGAGACCCAGTACTTC
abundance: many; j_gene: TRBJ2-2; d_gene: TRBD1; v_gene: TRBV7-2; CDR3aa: CASSLEVTGATGELFF; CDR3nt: TGTGCCAGCAGCTTAGAGGTGACAGGGGCCACCGGGGAGCTGTTTTTT
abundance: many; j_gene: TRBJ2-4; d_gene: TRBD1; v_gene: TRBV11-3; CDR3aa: CASSSRDRKNIQYF; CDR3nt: TGTGCCAGCAGCTCGAGGGACAGGAAAAACATTCAGTACTTC
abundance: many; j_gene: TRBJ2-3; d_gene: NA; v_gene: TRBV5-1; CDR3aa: CASSSPERASTDTQYF; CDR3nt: TGCGCCAGCAGCTCACCAGAGCGTGCAAGCACAGATACGCAGTATTTT
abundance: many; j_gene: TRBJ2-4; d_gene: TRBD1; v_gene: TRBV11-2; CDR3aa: CASSPGTGWEDIQYF; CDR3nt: TGTGCCAGCAGCCCCGGGACAGGGTGGGAGGACATTCAGTACTTC
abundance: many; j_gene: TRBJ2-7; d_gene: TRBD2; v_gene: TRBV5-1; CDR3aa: CASSLSGSGYEQYF; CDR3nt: TGCGCCAGCAGCTTGAGCGGGAGCGGGTACGAGCAGTACTTC
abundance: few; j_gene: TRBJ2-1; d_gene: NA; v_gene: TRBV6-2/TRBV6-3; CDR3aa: CASRTGAVGYNEQFF; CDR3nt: TGTGCCAGCAGGACGGGCGCGGTGGGCTACAATGAGCAGTTCTTC
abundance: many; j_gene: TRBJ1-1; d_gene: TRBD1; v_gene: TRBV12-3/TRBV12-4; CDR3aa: CASSDRGVNTEAFF; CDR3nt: TGTGCCAGCAGTGACAGGGGGGTGAACACTGAAGCTTTCTTT
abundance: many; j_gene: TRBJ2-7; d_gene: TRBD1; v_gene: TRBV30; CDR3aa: CAWSKGQGIYEQYF; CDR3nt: TGTGCCTGGAGTAAGGGACAGGGGATATACGAGCAGTACTTC
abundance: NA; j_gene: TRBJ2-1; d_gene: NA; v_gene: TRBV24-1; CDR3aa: CATSARGYNEQFF; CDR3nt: TGTGCCACCAGTGCCAGGGGCTACAATGAGCAGTTCTTC
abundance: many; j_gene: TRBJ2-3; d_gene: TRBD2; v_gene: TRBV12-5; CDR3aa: CASGFVVVKTSGNRDTQYF; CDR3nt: TGTGCTAGTGGTTTTGTCGTGGTAAAGACTAGCGGGAACCGAGATACGCAGTATTTT
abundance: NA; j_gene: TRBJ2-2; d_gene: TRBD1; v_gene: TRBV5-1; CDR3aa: CASRTGTGTTGELFF; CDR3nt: TGTGCCAGCAGGACCGGGACAGGGACCACCGGGGAGCTGTTTTTT
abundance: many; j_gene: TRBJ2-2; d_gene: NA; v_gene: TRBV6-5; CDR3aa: CASSYGVPGGTGELFF; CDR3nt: TGTGCCAGCAGTTACGGGGTGCCAGGAGGGACCGGGGAGCTGTTTTTT
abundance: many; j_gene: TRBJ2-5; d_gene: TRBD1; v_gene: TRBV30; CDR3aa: CAWSTGDRGTETQYF; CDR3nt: TGTGCCTGGAGTACGGGGGACAGGGGAACGGAGACCCAGTACTTC
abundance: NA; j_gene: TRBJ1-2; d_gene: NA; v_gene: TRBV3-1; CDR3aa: CASSPTSTSRQGYTF; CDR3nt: TGTGCCAGCAGCCCCACTTCGACATCACGGCAGGGCTACACCTTC
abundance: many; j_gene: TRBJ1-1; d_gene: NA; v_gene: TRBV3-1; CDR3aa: CASSQDLIGGTEAFF; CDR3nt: TGTGCCAGCAGCCAAGATCTAATAGGGGGCACTGAAGCTTTCTTT
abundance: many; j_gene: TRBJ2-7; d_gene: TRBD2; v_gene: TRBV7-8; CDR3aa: CASNLAGLTYEQYF; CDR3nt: TGTGCCAGCAACCTAGCGGGGCTAACCTACGAGCAGTACTTC
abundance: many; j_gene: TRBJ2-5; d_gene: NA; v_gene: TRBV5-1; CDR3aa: CASRETVQETQYF; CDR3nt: TGCGCCAGCAGGGAGACAGTACAAGAGACCCAGTACTTC
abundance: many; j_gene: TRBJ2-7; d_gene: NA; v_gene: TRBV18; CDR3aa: CASSPGTQTYEQYF; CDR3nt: TGTGCCAGCTCACCAGGGACACAGACCTACGAGCAGTACTTC
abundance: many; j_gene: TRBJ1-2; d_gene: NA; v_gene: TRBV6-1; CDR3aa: CASSLDSYYGYTF; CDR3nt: TGTGCCAGCAGTCTAGACAGCTACTATGGCTACACCTTC
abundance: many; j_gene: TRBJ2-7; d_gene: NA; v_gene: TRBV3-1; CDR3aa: CASMGSRDTYEQYF; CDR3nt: TGTGCCAGCATGGGGTCGAGGGACACCTACGAGCAGTACTTC
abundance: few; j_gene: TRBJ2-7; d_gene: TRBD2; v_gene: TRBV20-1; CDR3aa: CSALTSDSYEQYF; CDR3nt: TGCAGTGCCTTGACTAGCGATTCCTACGAGCAGTACTTC
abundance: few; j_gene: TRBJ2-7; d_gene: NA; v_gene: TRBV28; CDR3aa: CASSSPGGYEQYF; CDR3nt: TGTGCCAGCAGTTCCCCCGGGGGTTACGAGCAGTACTTC
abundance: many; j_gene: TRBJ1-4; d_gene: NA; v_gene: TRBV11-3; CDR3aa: CANSSREDGGEKLFF; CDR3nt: TGTGCCAACAGCAGCAGGGAAGATGGCGGTGAAAAACTGTTTTTT